This TCR beta chain was documented in a study of patients and donors after allogeneic stem cell transplantation. This clonotype was counted many times. TCRdb reprocessed the RT-PCR reads with MiXCR, giving one entry per CDR3 protein. The sample holds 410,000 or so distinct CDR3 sequences; under 20% are singletons and the top ten take 7.2%. The sequencing sample was made of blood, either unsorted or a sorted T cell fraction (not recorded which). The sequence derives from a human donor who was either an allogeneic HSCT recipient or a stem cell or donor lymphocyte infusion donor (not recorded which). It is not recorded whose cells these are; they may come from a transplant donor.

The CDR3 protein is CASSLVGEREKLFF. The CDR3 coding sequence is TGCGCCAGCAGCTTGGTGGGGGAGAGAGAAAAACTGTTTTTT. The chain joins TRBV5-1 to TRBJ1-4; maybe TRBD1 (5 bases). The germline gives CDR1 SGHRS, CDR2 YFSETQ. Trimming cost V 0 bases and J 8 bases, with 11 bases left between them. The CDR3 length is 14 residues.